The next 21 T cell receptor beta chains were all read from a single sample in a study of shared clonotypes between healthy human individuals. Libraries were prepared by immunoSEQ multiplex PCR; TCRdb keeps only in-frame clonotypes and omits some of them. The sample holds over 2 million clones, over 85% seen once. Sequenced input: naive CD4+ T cells sorted from blood. As to subset: CD45RA+ positively selected. Receptors were obtained from a man between 18 and 35 years old in good health.

The rearrangement uses TRBV7-3 and TRBJ2-6; perhaps TRBD2 as D (7 bases). Trimming stripped 5 bases from V and 1 base from J, with 15 bases between. The CDR3 consists of 17 residues. CDR1 and CDR2 (germline): SGHTA, FQGTGA. CDR3 sequence (DNA): TGTGCCAGCAGCCCCTCGGGGGGCAATTCTGGGGCCAACGTCCTGACTTTC. It is translated as CASSPSGGNSGANVLTF.

The rearrangement uses TRBV5-4 and TRBJ1-5; D not certain. CDR3 size: 13 residues. Germline CDR1 SGHNT, CDR2 YYREEE (reference sequence). Trimming removed 3 bases at V and 5 bases at J, with 9 bases between. CDR3 nucleotides: TGTGCCAGCAGCTCGGACTGGGATCAGCCCCAGCATTTT. Amino acid sequence: CASSSDWDQPQHF. Based on the CDR3 plus reference TRBV5-4 and TRBJ1-5, the full variable domain is ETGVTQSPTHLIKTRGQQVTLRCSSQSGHNTVSWYQQALGQGPQFIFQYYREEENGRGNFPPRFSGLQFPNYSSELNVNALELDDSALYLCASSSDWDQPQHFGDGTRLSIL.

The chain joins TRBV28 to TRBJ2-1; a possible D gene is TRBD1 (6 bases). The CDR3 covers 14 residues. Germline V gene lookup returns CDR1 MDHEN and CDR2 SYDVKM. Between the trimmed V and J ends, which lost 7 bases and 0 bases, there was a span of 10 bases. This CDR3 is CASTADSSYNEQFF. DNA of the CDR3: TGTGCCAGCACAGCGGACAGCTCCTACAATGAGCAGTTCTTC. The entire variable domain, with the rest obtained from reference TRBV28 and TRBJ2-1, is as follows: DVKVTQSSRYLVKRTGEKVFLECVQDMDHENMFWYRQDPGLGLRLIYFSYDVKMKEKGDIPEGYSVSREKKERFSLILESASTNQTSMYLCASTADSSYNEQFFGPGTRLTVL.

The gene calls are TRBV6-4 and TRBJ2-2, with 9 bases identical to TRBD2. Looked up from germline, CDR1 is MRHNA and CDR2 is SNTAGT. This CDR3 is 16 amino acids long. The trim removed 5 bases at V and 5 bases at J, leaving 9 bases unmatched. The CDR3 loop is CASSPLAGGNTGELFF. The CDR3 nucleotides read TGTGCCAGCAGTCCACTAGCGGGCGGAAATACCGGGGAGCTGTTTTTT.

The chain uses TRBV6-1 and TRBJ1-1; 10 nucleotides align to TRBD1. Germline-derived CDR1 and CDR2 are MNHNS and SASEGT. V gave up 6 bases and J gave up 4 bases; unmatched junction bases: 8. The CDR3 loop spans 15 amino acids. The CDR3 nucleotides read TGTGCCAGCAGGCCGGGACAGGGGTTCAGCACTGAAGCTTTCTTT. It yields the protein CASRPGQGFSTEAFF.

On this clone itself: Distinct nucleotide sequences in the sample also encode this CDR3. The genes are TRBV5-1 and TRBJ2-7; the match to TRBD1 covers 10 bases. Looked up from germline, CDR1 is SGHRS and CDR2 is YFSETQ. There are 14 residues in the CDR3. The ends lost 1 base at V and 7 bases at J; junction bases unmatched: 5. The CDR3: CASSLRQGAGEQYF. The CDR3 nucleotides read TGCGCCAGCAGCTTGAGACAGGGGGCTGGGGAGCAGTACTTC.

The chain employs TRBV11-3 and TRBJ1-2, with D unclear. Trimming pared 3 bases from V and 6 bases from J, leaving 8 bases between. Germline lookup yields CDR1 SGHNT and CDR2 YENEEA. This CDR3 spans 12 amino acids. CDR3 amino acids: CASSLNSDGYTF. The CDR3 DNA sequence: TGTGCCAGCAGCTTGAACAGTGATGGCTACACCTTC.

The chain recombines TRBV6-6 with TRBJ1-2; possible D gene TRBD1, 5 bases. The CDR3 is made up of 13 amino acids. Trimming pared 3 bases from V and 8 bases from J, leaving 13 bases between. Looked up from germline, CDR1 is MNHNY and CDR2 is SVGAGI (reference sequence). The CDR3 DNA is TGTGCCAGCAGTTATCTCCCAGGGCAAGGCTACACCTTC. Translated: CASSYLPGQGYTF.

The V and J genes are TRBV7-2 and TRBJ1-3; D perhaps matches TRBD1 (6 bases). V was cut by 8 bases and J by 0 bases, with 14 bases left in between. The germline V gene encodes CDR1 SGHTA and CDR2 FQGNSA. The CDR3 consists of 15 residues. Written as DNA, the CDR3 is TGTGCCAGCTCCAGGACAGCTAGCTCTGGAAACACCATATATTTT. Amino acids: CASSRTASSGNTIYF.

This clone was observed a single time. The V gene is TRBV28, the J gene TRBJ1-2; the D gene is possibly TRBD1 (5 bases). Germline loops: CDR1 MDHEN, CDR2 SYDVKM. Trimming shortened V by 3 bases and J by 6 bases, and 11 bases separated the two germline ends. This CDR3 spans 13 amino acids. CDR3 coding DNA: TGTGCCAGCAGTTTCCGGGGGAGGCATGGCTACACCTTC. This sequence encodes CASSFRGRHGYTF.

The CDR3 bases are TGCGCCAGCAGCTTGGTCCAGGGGGCCAAAACGGCAACTAATGAAAAACTGTTTTTT. It specifies CASSLVQGAKTATNEKLFF. J is TRBJ1-4 and V is TRBV5-1; 8 bases line up with TRBD1. The CDR3 loop spans 19 amino acids. Germline CDR1 reads SGHRS; CDR2 reads YFSETQ. V lost 0 bases and J lost 0; bases outside the gene matches: 10.

A remark on this clone: At the DNA level, this CDR3 is encoded by other sequences in the same sample as well. The rearrangement uses TRBV7-9 and TRBJ2-7, with a possible D match to TRBD1 (6 bases). V was pared by 1 base and J by 3 bases, with 13 bases between. The CDR3 loop spans 15 amino acids. CDR1 is SEHNR and CDR2 is FQNEAQ in the germline V gene (reference sequence). CDR3 residues: CASSLVGQGSYEQYF. For the CDR3, the DNA is TGTGCCAGCAGCTTAGTTGGGCAGGGGAGCTACGAGCAGTACTTC.

With regard to this clone: This same CDR3 is encoded by further DNA sequences in the sample. The rearrangement uses TRBV11-2 and TRBJ1-4; unclear D gene. CDR1 is SGHAT and CDR2 is FQNNGV in the germline V gene. V dropped 2 bases and J dropped 4 bases, with 8 bases sitting between them. CDR3 length: 14 amino acids. CDR3 coding DNA: TGTGCCAGCAGCTTAACGGGGATTAATGAAAAACTGTTTTTT. Translating gives CASSLTGINEKLFF.

The chain carries TRBV5-4 and TRBJ2-3; weak D call: TRBD2 (5 bases). Per the germline V gene, CDR1 is SGHNT and CDR2 is YYREEE (reference sequence). CDR3 length equals 17 residues. With 4 bases removed from V and 4 bases from J, the gap between germline ends came to 22 bases. CDR3 residues: CASSTEIARSNSDTQYF. The CDR3 region has the DNA TGTGCCAGCAGCACGGAAATAGCGAGATCGAACTCAGATACGCAGTATTTT.

The table lists this clone with a count of one. The V and J genes are TRBV7-2 and TRBJ2-5, with 14 bases that match TRBD2. Germline V gene lookup returns CDR1 SGHTA and CDR2 FQGNSA. The CDR3 runs to 15 residues. With V trimmed by 4 bases and J by 4 bases, 2 bases remained unmatched. The CDR3 sequence: CASSSGLAGGETQYF. CDR3 DNA: TGTGCCAGCAGCTCCGGACTAGCGGGGGGAGAGACCCAGTACTTC.

The gene calls are TRBV7-9 and TRBJ2-1; a weak D match, TRBD1 (6 bases). The CDR3 spans 14 residues. Germline V gene sequence: CDR1 SEHNR, CDR2 FQNEAQ (reference sequence). Trimming took off 5 bases at V and 4 bases at J, with 12 bases between the two ends. The CDR3 coding sequence is TGTGCCAGCAGCCCTCAGGGGTGGTACAATGAGCAGTTCTTC. Translation gives CASSPQGWYNEQFF.

The sample holds a few counts of this clone. Different DNA sequences within this sample yield the same CDR3. This chain joins TRBV5-1 and TRBJ1-6, with 7 bases fitting TRBD1. The CDR3 consists of 14 residues. CDR1 is SGHRS and CDR2 is YFSETQ in the germline V gene. V shed 4 bases, J shed 8 bases, and the junction held 6 bases outside the gene matches. The CDR3 nucleotides read TGCGCCAGCAGCCTAGGGGGCAAGGATTCACCCCTCCACTTT. Residues: CASSLGGKDSPLHF.

The genes are TRBV6-1 and TRBJ1-2, with TRBD1 matching 7 bases. Germline V gene sequence: CDR1 MNHNS, CDR2 SASEGT. V trimming: 1 base; J trimming: 4 bases; junction bases outside the gene matches: 6. This CDR3 spans 15 amino acids. The DNA for the CDR3 is TGTGCCAGCAGTGAAGGGCAGGGGGGAGGCTATGGCTACACCTTC. It yields the protein CASSEGQGGGYGYTF.

V is TRBV6-1 and J is TRBJ2-7, with 7 bases identical to TRBD1. V dropped 5 bases and J dropped 3; count of bases not matched to a gene: 10. CDR1 is MNHNS, CDR2 SASEGT, per germline. The CDR3 contains 15 residues. This chain's CDR3 is CASSSQTGSFYEQYF. CDR3 coding DNA: TGTGCCAGCAGTTCCCAGACAGGGAGTTTCTACGAGCAGTACTTC.

The V call is TRBV28, the J call TRBJ2-5; D uncertain. V shed 7 bases and J shed 5 bases, with 17 bases lying between them. The CDR3 consists of 14 residues. Germline V gene lookup returns CDR1 MDHEN and CDR2 SYDVKM. The CDR3 reads CASTQAGDWETQYF. CDR3 bases: TGTGCCAGCACCCAAGCTGGGGATTGGGAGACCCAGTACTTC.

This chain connects TRBV4-1 to TRBJ1-3; D remains unclear. The CDR3 extends over 16 amino acids. Trimming removed 4 bases at V and 4 bases at J, with 17 bases between. Germline V gene sequence: CDR1 MGHRA, CDR2 YSYEKL. For the CDR3, the DNA is TGCGCCAGCAGCCTCCCACCCCCCCAACAGGGAAACACCATATATTTT. Translation: CASSLPPPQQGNTIYF.